This T cell receptor beta chain was recorded in a study of T cells in Graves' hyperthyroidism and ophthalmopathy. Patients with uncontrolled infections, other autoimmune diseases, pregnancy or lactation were excluded. Ten or more counts support this clonotype. The TCR beta CDR3 regions underwent amplification using RNA transcripts as the source. An initial round of RT-PCR targeting the TCR CDR3 relied on the HTBI primer set. TCRdb reanalysed the multiplex PCR reads using MiXCR and keeps one entry per CDR3 protein. The sample shows under 350,000 distinct CDR3 sequences, approximately 12% of them seen only once. The sample comprised blood. This sequence was found in a woman aged 30 to 39 with Graves' hyperthyroidism that later progressed to Graves' ophthalmopathy.

This CDR3 is CASSLPGAEKLFF. CDR3 coding DNA: TGTGCCAGCAGTTTACCCGGGGCCGAAAAACTGTTTTTT. The rearrangement uses TRBV12-3 or TRBV12-4 and TRBJ1-4; tentative D call: TRBD1 (5 bases). This CDR3 is built from 13 residues. The V end lost 2 bases, the J end lost 8 bases, and 9 bases lay between the germline ends.